These 13 T cell receptor beta chains originate from one sample sequenced in a study of blood T cell repertoires in COVID-19. Some clones are missing from TCRdb's copy, which holds only in-frame ones; the method was immunoSEQ multiplex PCR. The table shows some 240,000 clones, with 80% to 90% occurring only once. Sequencing was done on a sample of peripheral blood. These receptors came from a middle-aged woman who had recovered from COVID-19.

The J gene is TRBJ1-4, the V gene TRBV6-1, with D unclear. The CDR3 contains 14 residues. V lost 3 bases and J lost 8, with 13 bases in between. Germline V gene data show CDR1 as MNHNS and CDR2 as SASEGT. CDR3 nucleotides: TGTGCCAGCAGTGAGGGCCCAGGCCCCGAAAAACTGTTTTTT. Translated: CASSEGPGPEKLFF.

This clone appeared a few times. The chain joins TRBV5-1 to TRBJ1-6; D might be TRBD1 (6 bases). Germline CDR1 SGHRS, CDR2 YFSETQ. V lost 4 bases and J lost 16, with 24 bases in between. CDR3 length: 15 residues. Here the CDR3 reads CASSEGEIQGSLLHF. The CDR3, as DNA: TGCGCCAGCAGCGAGGGAGAAATACAGGGCTCGTTGCTCCACTTT.

This clone was detected only once. V and J are TRBV5-3 and TRBJ2-4; D possibly corresponds to TRBD1 (6 bases). TRBV5-3 is assigned to the ORF class and has an uncertain function. The CDR3 has 16 residues. The V end was cut by 4 bases, the J end by 1 base, with 15 bases between. The DNA for the CDR3 is TGTGCCAGAAGCCCCGACAGGTTTGGGGCCAAAAACATTCAGTACTTC. This translates into CARSPDRFGAKNIQYF.

The chain couples TRBV27 to TRBJ1-3; no definite D call. The germline V gene encodes CDR1 MNHEY and CDR2 SMNVEV (reference sequence). The V end lost 5 bases, the J end lost 4 bases, and 12 bases lay between the germline ends. The CDR3 extends over 14 amino acids. This CDR3 reads CASSPSPGGNTIYF. The CDR3, as DNA: TGTGCCAGCAGTCCCAGCCCCGGGGGAAACACCATATATTTT.

This rearrangement joins TRBV7-2 to TRBJ1-2, with a possible D match to TRBD1 (6 bases). V lost 6 bases, J lost 3 bases, and 14 bases lay in between. This CDR3 comprises 14 residues. Germline V gene sequence: CDR1 SGHTA, CDR2 FQGNSA. This CDR3 reads CASRGTRRDYGYTF. As DNA, the CDR3 is TGTGCCAGCAGAGGGACAAGGCGCGACTATGGCTACACCTTC.

DNA of the CDR3: TGTGCCAGCAGTATCAGTTTCACCGGGGAGCTGTTTTTT. Translating it yields CASSISFTGELFF. The chain is built from TRBV28 and TRBJ2-2, with no clear D. The CDR3 covers 13 residues. V lost 5 bases and J lost 4, with 8 bases in between. Germline V gene data show CDR1 as MDHEN and CDR2 as SYDVKM. Filled out from reference TRBV28 and TRBJ2-2, the complete variable domain reads DVKVTQSSRYLVKRTGEKVFLECVQDMDHENMFWYRQDPGLGLRLIYFSYDVKMKEKGDIPEGYSVSREKKERFSLILESASTNQTSMYLCASSISFTGELFFGEGSRLTVL.

The V and J genes are TRBV6-5 and TRBJ1-3; 7 bases match TRBD1. V was clipped by 5 bases and J by 0 bases; unmatched bases: 4. CDR3 size: 15 residues. CDR1 is MNHEY, CDR2 SVGAGI, per germline. The CDR3 here is CASSPGGDSGNTIYF. CDR3 DNA: TGTGCCAGCAGTCCAGGGGGAGACTCTGGAAACACCATATATTTT.

The chain has TRBV3-1 (or the pseudogene TRBV3-2) and TRBJ1-2, with D maybe TRBD1 (5 bases). The germline V gene encodes CDR1 LGHDT and CDR2 YNNKEL (reference sequence). The CDR3 length is 14 residues. The V gene lost 4 bases and the J gene lost 4 bases, with 13 bases spanning the gap. The CDR3 nucleotides read TGTGCCAGCAGCCGGGCTTGGGGGGGCTATGGCTACACCTTC. It is translated as CASSRAWGGYGYTF.

The chain links TRBV7-9 to TRBJ2-3; 11 bases align to TRBD2. V trimming: 4 bases; J trimming: 2 bases; junction bases outside the gene matches: 11. This CDR3 is built from 18 residues. The germline V gene encodes CDR1 SEHNR and CDR2 FQNEAQ (reference sequence). CDR3 DNA sequence: TGTGCCAGCAGCTCCCAACGAACTAGCGGGGGAGACACAGATACGCAGTATTTT. It codes for CASSSQRTSGGDTDTQYF. Combining the CDR3 with reference TRBV7-9 and TRBJ2-3 gives the whole variable domain DTGVSQNPRHKITKRGQNVTFRCDPISEHNRLYWYRQTLGQGPEFLTYFQNEAQLEKSRLLSDRFSAERPKGSFSTLEIQRTEQGDSAMYLCASSSQRTSGGDTDTQYFGPGTRLTVL.

The V gene is TRBV6-5, the J gene TRBJ2-5; 9 nucleotides align to TRBD2. The CDR3 loop spans 15 amino acids. Germline trimming cut 4 bases from V and 5 bases from J; bases unmatched to any gene: 8. The germline V gene encodes CDR1 MNHEY and CDR2 SVGAGI. Written as DNA, the CDR3 is TGTGCCAGCAGTTCGGGGCTAGCGGGGCAGGAGACCCAGTACTTC. As protein: CASSSGLAGQETQYF.

As concerns this clone: Other DNA variants within this sample encode the same CDR3. This sequence joins TRBV6-2 or TRBV6-3 and TRBJ2-7, with D perhaps matching TRBD1 (6 bases). V was trimmed by 0 bases and J by 4 bases, leaving 19 bases between them. Germline CDR1 and CDR2: MNHEY and SVGEGT. This CDR3 contains 17 residues. This CDR3 reads CASSYSFDRPTQYEQYF. The CDR3 nucleotides are TGTGCCAGCAGTTACTCCTTCGACAGGCCGACCCAATACGAGCAGTACTTC.

The V gene is TRBV12-3 or TRBV12-4, the J gene TRBJ2-1, with D possibly being TRBD1 (5 bases). The CDR3 length is 11 residues. With 6 bases removed from V and 10 bases from J, the gap between germline ends came to 10 bases. CDR3 protein: CASSRQKEQFF. CDR3 DNA sequence: TGTGCCAGCAGCCGACAGAAGGAGCAGTTCTTC.

The gene calls are TRBV5-6 and TRBJ1-4; TRBD1 matches at 7 bases. Unmatched junction bases numbered 5, after V lost 4 bases and J lost 8 bases. Germline assignment: CDR1 SGHDT and CDR2 YYEEEE. The CDR3 totals 13 residues. The CDR3 protein is CASSPGTEEKLFF. For the CDR3, the DNA is TGTGCCAGCAGCCCGGGGACAGAGGAAAAACTGTTTTTT. Looking up the rest from reference TRBV5-6 and TRBJ1-4 gives the full variable domain: DAGVTQSPTHLIKTRGQQVTLRCSPKSGHDTVSWYQQALGQGPQFIFQYYEEEERQRGNFPDRFSGHQFPNYSSELNVNALLLGDSALYLCASSPGTEEKLFFGSGTQLSVL.